These 24 T cell receptor beta chains share one sample of origin, sequenced in a study of blood T cell repertoires in COVID-19. The data were produced by immunoSEQ multiplex PCR, yet TCRdb's version contains in-frame clones alone and is incomplete. The table lists approximately 140,000 clones, approximately 90% of them singletons, with 2.5% to 3% in the top ten. Sample: peripheral blood. The origin of the receptors is a human donor with COVID-19, enrolled during active disease. The donor label of this sample is uncertain.

This chain uses TRBV5-1 with TRBJ1-2; 9 bases line up with TRBD1. Germline lookup yields CDR1 SGHRS and CDR2 YFSETQ. V was clipped by 4 bases and J by 4 bases; unmatched bases: 5. This CDR3 has 14 amino acids. This CDR3 reads CASSPRTGAYGYTF. The DNA of the CDR3 is TGCGCCAGCAGCCCTAGGACAGGGGCCTATGGCTACACCTTC.

V gene TRBV6-5 combines with J gene TRBJ1-2; D might be TRBD1 (5 bases). Germline assignment: CDR1 MNHEY and CDR2 SVGAGI. CDR3 length equals 13 residues. Trimming took off 5 bases at V and 8 bases at J, with 15 bases between the two ends. The CDR3 region is CASSIRGAGGYTF. The CDR3 DNA reads TGTGCCAGCAGTATAAGGGGCGCGGGGGGCTACACCTTC.

The chain links TRBV2 to TRBJ1-1; 7 nucleotides agree with TRBD1. The germline gives CDR1 SNHLY, CDR2 FYNNEI. V shed 5 bases, J shed 6 bases, and the junction held 12 bases outside the gene matches. The length of the CDR3 is 15 residues. The CDR3 nucleotides read TGTGCCAGCAGTCGGGACAGCCCTTTGGATTCTGAAGCTTTCTTT. This gives the protein CASSRDSPLDSEAFF.

This clone came up once. The V call is TRBV19, the J call TRBJ2-7; no clear D. V lost 4 bases to trimming and J lost 1 base, with 8 bases between them. CDR1 is LNHDA, CDR2 SQIVND, per germline (reference sequence). CDR3 length equals 13 residues. The CDR3 nucleotides read TGTGCCAGTAGTAGCGGCTTATCCTACGAGCAGTACTTC. It yields the protein CASSSGLSYEQYF.

The chain is built from TRBV18 and TRBJ1-5; a weak D match, TRBD1 (6 bases). In germline, CDR1 is KGHSH, CDR2 LQKENI. Trimming pared 6 bases from V and 2 bases from J, leaving 17 bases between. The CDR3 runs 16 residues. The CDR3: CASSSAQGRGNQPQHF. CDR3 coding DNA: TGTGCCAGCTCGTCTGCACAGGGACGGGGCAATCAGCCCCAGCATTTT.

This clone appeared a few times. V is TRBV10-1 and J is TRBJ2-3, with D maybe TRBD2 (6 bases). CDR1 is WNHNN, CDR2 SYGVQD, per germline (reference sequence). The germline V and J ends were trimmed by 3 bases and 0 bases, with 13 bases remaining between them. The CDR3 contains 16 residues. The chain's CDR3 is CASSDRRGPSTDTQYF. DNA for the CDR3: TGCGCCAGCAGTGATCGGCGGGGCCCTAGCACAGATACGCAGTATTTT.

The chain links TRBV28 to TRBJ2-1; TRBD1 might be the D (6 bases). V lost 7 bases to trimming and J lost 3 bases, with 7 bases between them. Germline assignment: CDR1 MDHEN and CDR2 SYDVKM. This CDR3 contains 12 residues. Here the CDR3 reads CASKDSYNEQFF. The DNA for the CDR3 is TGTGCCAGCAAGGACAGCTACAATGAGCAGTTCTTC.

The J gene is TRBJ1-2, the V gene TRBV29-1, with TRBD1 identical over 7 bases. The junction had 5 bases not matched to a gene; V was cut back by 0 bases and J by 7 bases. This CDR3 has 13 amino acids. The germline gives CDR1 SQVTM, CDR2 ANQGSEA. The CDR3 protein is CSVEEQGLSGYTF. DNA of the CDR3: TGCAGCGTTGAAGAACAGGGGCTCTCTGGCTACACCTTC.

CDR3 protein: CASSQLTGGSLGNEQFF. The DNA of the CDR3 is TGCGCCAGCAGCCAATTAACGGGCGGGAGCTTGGGGAATGAGCAGTTCTTC. J is TRBJ2-1 and V is TRBV4-1; 7 bases are a match to TRBD2. CDR1 and CDR2 from the germline V gene are MGHRA and YSYEKL. The CDR3 length is 17 residues. With 2 bases clipped from V and 7 bases from J, the junction kept 14 bases outside the gene matches.

The chain is built from TRBV19 and TRBJ2-1; 8 nucleotides align to TRBD1. Germline CDR1 and CDR2: LNHDA and SQIVND (reference sequence). CDR3 length: 16 residues. With 5 bases clipped from V and 3 bases from J, the junction kept 9 bases outside the gene matches. In nucleotides, the CDR3 is TGTGCCAGTAGTCCTTTGGGGGACAGGTTCTACAATGAGCAGTTCTTC. It translates to CASSPLGDRFYNEQFF. Looking up the rest from reference TRBV19 and TRBJ2-1 gives the full variable domain: DGGITQSPKYLFRKEGQNVTLSCEQNLNHDAMYWYRQDPGQGLRLIYYSQIVNDFQKGDIAEGYSVSREKKESFPLTVTSAQKNPTAFYLCASSPLGDRFYNEQFFGPGTRLTVL.

This chain connects TRBV7-6 to TRBJ1-3; no firm D call. Per germline, CDR1 SGHVS and CDR2 FNYEAQ. The CDR3 extends over 14 amino acids. V shed 2 bases and J shed 8 bases, with 13 bases lying between them. The CDR3 loop is CASSLYSSLDTIYF. CDR3 nucleotides: TGTGCCAGCAGCTTATATTCGAGTCTAGACACCATATATTTT.

The chain employs TRBV3-1 (or the pseudogene TRBV3-2) and TRBJ1-2, with 7 bases that match TRBD1. The CDR3 consists of 15 residues. Looked up from germline, CDR1 is LGHDT and CDR2 is YNNKEL (reference sequence). V shed 0 bases and J 4 bases; nucleotides not matched to a gene: 5. The CDR3 loop is CASSQDLGGVYGYTF. Here the CDR3 DNA reads TGTGCCAGCAGCCAAGATCTAGGGGGCGTCTATGGCTACACCTTC.

The CDR3 is CASSLKGTGWDTGELFF. In DNA, the CDR3 is TGTGCCAGCAGCTTAAAGGGGACAGGGTGGGACACCGGGGAGCTGTTTTTT. The V and J genes are TRBV7-3 and TRBJ2-2; 9 bases fit TRBD1. This CDR3 region has 17 residues. The germline V gene encodes CDR1 SGHTA and CDR2 FQGTGA. The V segment lost 1 base and the J segment 3 bases; nucleotides outside the gene matches: 6.

The V and J genes are TRBV6-5 and TRBJ1-1, with a possible D match to TRBD1 (5 bases). Per germline, CDR1 MNHEY and CDR2 SVGAGI. Trimming stripped 7 bases from V and 11 bases from J, with 14 bases between. This CDR3 contains 11 residues. The CDR3 coding sequence is TGTGCCAGCATTAGGAGACAGCTGGCTTTCTTT. Its translation is CASIRRQLAFF.

The V and J genes are TRBV7-6 and TRBJ2-7; TRBD2 might be the D (6 bases). The CDR3 is 15 residues long. Trimming took 0 bases from V and 5 from J, leaving 14 bases between them. CDR1 and CDR2 (germline): SGHVS, FNYEAQ. DNA of the CDR3: TGTGCCAGCAGCTTAGCGGGCAGGGCGGGGAACGAGCAGTACTTC. It specifies CASSLAGRAGNEQYF.

The chain uses TRBV5-1 and TRBJ2-3; 12 nucleotides line up with TRBD1. This CDR3 has 16 residues. Trimming at V came to 3 bases and at J to 4 bases, leaving 6 bases not matched to a gene. Germline V gene data show CDR1 as SGHRS and CDR2 as YFSETQ. This CDR3 reads CASSSGTGGRADTQYF. The CDR3 DNA follows: TGCGCCAGCAGCTCCGGGACAGGGGGCCGCGCAGATACGCAGTATTTT.

The chain has TRBV29-1 and TRBJ2-7, with TRBD1 matching 10 bases. V shed 3 bases, J shed 12 bases, and the junction held 8 bases outside the gene matches. Germline V gives CDR1 SQVTM, CDR2 ANQGSEA. The CDR3 is made up of 12 amino acids. The CDR3 nucleotides read TGCAGCGTTGAGACCTCGGGGACAGGGGCGTACTTC. This encodes CSVETSGTGAYF.

The chain couples TRBV29-1 to TRBJ1-1; D remains unclear. The CDR3 length is 11 residues. CDR1 is SQVTM, CDR2 ANQGSEA, per germline. V was trimmed by 7 bases and J by 1 base, leaving 7 bases between them. As DNA, the CDR3 is TGCAGCGAATCCAGGAACACTGAAGCTTTCTTT. It is translated as CSESRNTEAFF. Filled out from reference TRBV29-1 and TRBJ1-1, the complete variable domain reads SAVISQKPSRDICQRGTSLTIQCQVDSQVTMMFWYRQQPGQSLTLIATANQGSEATYESGFVIDKFPISRPNLTFSTLTVSNMSPEDSSIYLCSESRNTEAFFGQGTRLTVV.

CDR3 coding DNA: TGTGCCAGCAGTTTTGAGCGGGCACGGGGGCAGTTCTTC. Translating gives CASSFERARGQFF. J is TRBJ2-1 and V is TRBV12-3 or TRBV12-4, with D tentatively TRBD2 (6 bases). V lost 3 bases and J lost 12, with 15 bases in between. This CDR3 region has 13 residues.

This clone was recorded a few times. The chain is built from TRBV19 and TRBJ2-5; D unresolved. This CDR3 has 14 residues. The V gene lost 5 bases and the J gene lost 2 bases, with 12 bases spanning the gap. Per the germline V gene, CDR1 is LNHDA and CDR2 is SQIVND (reference sequence). This chain's CDR3 is CASSLTLLQETQYF. In DNA, the CDR3 is TGTGCCAGTAGTCTAACCCTCCTTCAAGAGACCCAGTACTTC.

The chain links TRBV11-2 to TRBJ2-3; D remains ambiguous. Germline-derived CDR1 and CDR2 are SGHAT and FQNNGV. The CDR3 has 17 amino acids. The V and J ends lost 2 bases and 2 bases respectively, with 17 bases between them. The CDR3 nucleotides are TGTGCCAGCAGCTTAAGCTATCTCCAGGTGTTCACAGATACGCAGTATTTT. This codes for CASSLSYLQVFTDTQYF. The full variable domain, in which reference TRBV11-2 and TRBJ2-3 provide the parts outside the CDR3, is EAGVAQSPRYKIIEKRQSVAFWCNPISGHATLYWYQQILGQGPKLLIQFQNNGVVDDSQLPKDRFSAERLKGVDSTLKIQPAKLEDSAVYLCASSLSYLQVFTDTQYFGPGTRLTVL.

The V call is TRBV7-8, the J call TRBJ1-6; 8 bases are shared with TRBD1. This CDR3 has 15 residues. Germline-derived CDR1 and CDR2 are SGHVS and FQNEAQ. V trimming: 1 base; J trimming: 7 bases; junction bases outside the gene matches: 3. CDR3 protein: CASSLEDRVNSPLHF. The CDR3 DNA sequence: TGTGCCAGCAGCTTAGAGGACAGGGTGAATTCACCCCTCCACTTT. Full variable domain (remainder filled in from reference TRBV7-8 and TRBJ1-6): GAGVSQSPRYKVAKRGQDVALRCDPISGHVSLFWYQQALGQGPEFLTYFQNEAQLDKSGLPSDRFFAERPEGSVSTLKIQRTQQEDSAVYLCASSLEDRVNSPLHFGNGTRLTVT.

The V gene is TRBV9, the J gene TRBJ2-7; TRBD2 agrees at 7 bases. CDR3 length: 14 residues. V was pared by 4 bases and J by 2 bases, with 6 bases of the junction left unmatched. The germline V gene encodes CDR1 SGDLS and CDR2 YYNGEE. Here the CDR3 DNA reads TGTGCCAGCAGCCACTCTAGCGGAACCTACGAGCAGTACTTC. The encoded protein is CASSHSSGTYEQYF.

This clone was detected once. This chain joins TRBV25-1 and TRBJ2-5; possible D gene TRBD1, 5 bases. Germline CDR1 and CDR2: MGHDK and SYGVNS. V shed 1 base and J shed 5 bases, with 20 bases lying between them. This CDR3 is built from 17 residues. The CDR3 reads CASSESWSGSSGETQYF. The CDR3 bases are TGTGCCAGCAGTGAATCTTGGAGTGGGTCCTCAGGGGAGACCCAGTACTTC.